This record concerns one TCR beta chain sequence. This record comes from a study of blood T cell repertoires in COVID-19. Study overall: The origin of the acute and convalescent COVID-19 samples was the United States, Italy and Spain.

Germline-derived CDR1 and CDR2 are SNHLY and FYNNEI. CDR3 length: 13 amino acids. In the original workflow: Quantification of nucleated cells was approximated via reference gene primer amplification. Profiled with immunoSEQ multiplex PCR; TCRdb holds only in-frame clones, not every one. That table is the source of V, J and clone size, and D and trimming were worked out from the DNA. The sample has a few hundred thousand clones, 88% seen once. Assignment of participants to cohorts was predicated upon participant-reported clinical history. All recovered Cohort 3 donors got two negative PCRs, got clearance, or saw symptom resolution.

This TCR was recovered from a woman aged 25 to 39 who had recovered from COVID-19. Sample: PBMCs or T cells enriched from blood (not recorded which). The chain employs TRBV2 and TRBJ2-5, with D possibly matching TRBD1 (5 bases). The CDR3 protein is CVTTQGLGETQYF. The CDR3, as DNA: TGTGTTACGACCCAGGGCTTAGGAGAGACCCAGTACTTC.